Below, 27 T cell receptor beta chains from the same sample are listed, as sequenced in a study of blood T cell repertoires in COVID-19. The protocol was immunoSEQ multiplex PCR, while the TCRdb copy is restricted to in-frame clones and leaves out a portion. The table records a few hundred thousand clones, around nine tenths of them present only once. Sequenced input: peripheral blood. The receptors come from an older woman with COVID-19, enrolled during active disease.

The chain uses TRBV29-1 and TRBJ2-2; no reliable D call. The germline gives CDR1 SQVTM, CDR2 ANQGSEA. There are 11 residues in the CDR3. The V gene lost 4 bases and the J gene lost 6 bases, with 6 bases spanning the gap. The CDR3 protein is CSVGVPGELFF. In DNA form, the CDR3 reads TGCAGCGTTGGAGTACCCGGGGAGCTGTTTTTT.

This sequence joins TRBV30 and TRBJ2-2, with D possibly being TRBD2 (5 bases). Trimming took off 3 bases at V and 4 bases at J, with 12 bases between the two ends. This CDR3 has 14 residues. CDR1 is GTSNPN and CDR2 is SVGIG in the germline V gene (reference sequence). The CDR3 is CAWSGYRGTGELFF. The DNA of the CDR3 is TGTGCCTGGAGCGGCTACCGGGGCACCGGGGAGCTGTTTTTT.

The chain recombines TRBV7-2 with TRBJ2-7, with 7 bases fitting TRBD1. In germline, CDR1 is SGHTA, CDR2 FQGNSA. This CDR3 spans 13 amino acids. With V trimmed by 3 bases and J by 7 bases, 6 bases remained unmatched. The CDR3 bases are TGTGCCAGCAGCTTCGACAGGGATCGGGAGCAGTACTTC. Protein product: CASSFDRDREQYF.

This clone was counted a single time. This rearrangement joins TRBV6-5 to TRBJ2-7; D unclear. V was cut by 8 bases and J by 2 bases, with 7 bases left in between. This CDR3 is built from 11 residues. Germline V gene lookup returns CDR1 MNHEY and CDR2 SVGAGI. The CDR3: CASLRTYEQYF. The DNA of the CDR3 is TGTGCCAGCCTCAGAACCTACGAGCAGTACTTC.

This clone showed up just once. The V gene is TRBV7-2, the J gene TRBJ2-1; D not certain. From germline, CDR1 is SGHTA and CDR2 FQGNSA. CDR3 length equals 12 residues. The V end was cut by 4 bases, the J end by 6 bases, with 7 bases between. DNA of the CDR3: TGTGCCAGCAGCTCTTACAGCAATGAGCAGTTCTTC. Its translation is CASSSYSNEQFF. The variable domain in full, completed from reference TRBV7-2 and TRBJ2-1, reads GAGVSQSPSNKVTEKGKDVELRCDPISGHTALYWYRQSLGQGLEFLIYFQGNSAPDKSGLPSDRFSAERTGGSVSTLTIQRTQQEDSAVYLCASSSYSNEQFFGPGTRLTVL.

This clone was seen only once. This sequence joins TRBV3-1 (or the pseudogene TRBV3-2) and TRBJ1-6; a weak D match, TRBD1 (5 bases). The germline gives CDR1 LGHDT, CDR2 YNNKEL (reference sequence). The CDR3 consists of 14 residues. V lost 6 bases and J lost 5, with 11 bases in between. The CDR3 DNA is TGTGCCAGCAGGACCGGGACTGATAATTCACCCCTCCACTTT. This encodes CASRTGTDNSPLHF.

This clone was seen more than once but under ten times. The chain links TRBV9 to TRBJ2-1; TRBD2 might be the D (6 bases). CDR1 is SGDLS and CDR2 is YYNGEE in the germline V gene. V was shortened by 3 bases and J by 10 bases, with 8 bases between the two germline ends. The CDR3 covers 11 residues. CDR3 DNA: TGTGCCAGCAGCGCCGCGGGGGAGCAGTTCTTC. This codes for CASSAAGEQFF.

This chain links TRBV6-5 with TRBJ2-1; no clear D gene. V lost 1 base, J lost 8 bases, and 9 bases lay in between. Germline loops: CDR1 MNHEY, CDR2 SVGAGI. This CDR3 is built from 13 residues. The CDR3: CASSYLASDEQFF. The CDR3 nucleotides read TGTGCCAGCAGTTACTTAGCATCCGATGAGCAGTTCTTC.

The rearrangement links TRBV29-1 to TRBJ2-2; unclear D gene. Germline CDR1 is SQVTM and CDR2 is ANQGSEA. This CDR3 has 13 amino acids. Trimming shortened V by 1 base and J by 7 bases, and 10 bases separated the two germline ends. The CDR3 nucleotides read TGCAGCGTTGAAGGGCCGGGTGGCGGGGAGCTGTTTTTT. Its translation is CSVEGPGGGELFF.

V gene TRBV18 combines with J gene TRBJ2-7; D gene uncertain. Per the germline V gene, CDR1 is KGHSH and CDR2 is LQKENI. V lost 2 bases, J lost 4 bases, and 12 bases lay in between. The CDR3 has 14 residues. The CDR3 loop reads CASSPYVSEYEQYF. In DNA form, the CDR3 reads TGTGCCAGCTCACCATATGTAAGCGAGTACGAGCAGTACTTC.

This clone has only a few counts. The J gene is TRBJ2-7, the V gene TRBV28, with 7 bases fitting TRBD2. V lost 3 bases to trimming and J lost 0 bases; unmatched junction nucleotides: 5. The CDR3 totals 15 residues. Germline V gene lookup returns CDR1 MDHEN and CDR2 SYDVKM. The CDR3 loop reads CASSFLGGSSYEQYF. Written as DNA, the CDR3 is TGTGCCAGCAGTTTCTTAGGCGGGAGCTCCTACGAGCAGTACTTC.

The J gene is TRBJ2-5, the V gene TRBV7-9, with TRBD2 matching over 10 bases. The V gene's germline CDR1 is SEHNR and CDR2 FQNEAQ (reference sequence). The junction had 4 bases not matched to a gene; V was cut back by 1 base and J by 2 bases. The CDR3 is 16 residues long. The CDR3 coding sequence is TGTGCCAGCAGCTTAGGAGGTAGCGGGAGGCAAGAGACCCAGTACTTC. The encoded protein is CASSLGGSGRQETQYF.

This clone came up once. The chain joins TRBV9 to TRBJ1-2; D not resolved. V was trimmed by 3 bases and J by 4 bases, leaving 10 bases between them. The germline V gene has CDR1 SGDLS and CDR2 YYNGEE. This CDR3 comprises 13 residues. The CDR3 nucleotides read TGTGCCAGCAGCGCCGGGATGGTCTATGGCTACACCTTC. Its protein product is CASSAGMVYGYTF.

The V and J genes are TRBV7-2 and TRBJ2-5; 8 positions match TRBD1. CDR1 is SGHTA and CDR2 is FQGNSA in the germline V gene. The V gene end was trimmed by 3 bases and the J gene end by 4 bases; junction bases not matched to a gene: 4. There are 14 residues in the CDR3. The CDR3 DNA is TGTGCCAGCAGCTTCGACAGGGGATCAGAGACCCAGTACTTC. It codes for CASSFDRGSETQYF. The entire variable domain, with the rest obtained from reference TRBV7-2 and TRBJ2-5, is as follows: GAGVSQSPSNKVTEKGKDVELRCDPISGHTALYWYRQSLGQGLEFLIYFQGNSAPDKSGLPSDRFSAERTGGSVSTLTIQRTQQEDSAVYLCASSFDRGSETQYFGPGTRLLVL.

The chain links TRBV11-3 to TRBJ1-4, with TRBD1 as a possible D gene (6 bases). The ends were cut back, 5 bases at V and 5 bases at J, with 12 bases in the middle. The CDR3 loop spans 14 amino acids. Germline CDR1 and CDR2: SGHNT and YENEEA. The CDR3 DNA sequence: TGTGCCAGCAGCCGGACAGTAACCAATGAAAAACTGTTTTTT. Its protein product is CASSRTVTNEKLFF.

This sequence joins TRBV12-3 or TRBV12-4 and TRBJ1-3; possible D gene TRBD1, 6 bases. Trimming removed 7 bases at V and 3 bases at J, with 10 bases between. The CDR3 loop spans 13 amino acids. The CDR3 protein is CASTPDSGNTIYF. CDR3 coding DNA: TGTGCCAGCACCCCGGACAGTGGAAACACCATATATTTT.

The chain couples TRBV5-1 to TRBJ2-1; D might be TRBD2 (6 bases). The CDR3 loop spans 16 amino acids. The V and J ends lost 4 bases and 7 bases respectively, with 21 bases between them. CDR1 and CDR2 (germline): SGHRS, YFSETQ. In DNA, the CDR3 is TGCGCCAGCAGCCCCTCTAGCGTCGAGCAGGGTAATGAGCAGTTCTTC. Encoded protein: CASSPSSVEQGNEQFF. The variable domain in full, completed from reference TRBV5-1 and TRBJ2-1, reads KAGVTQTPRYLIKTRGQQVTLSCSPISGHRSVSWYQQTPGQGLQFLFEYFSETQRNKGNFPGRFSGRQFSNSRSEMNVSTLELGDSALYLCASSPSSVEQGNEQFFGPGTRLTVL.

The chain is built from TRBV30 and TRBJ2-5; 12 bases are a match to TRBD2. From germline, CDR1 is GTSNPN and CDR2 SVGIG (reference sequence). Losses at the gene ends were 2 bases for V and 5 bases for J; bases not matched to a gene: 9. The CDR3 totals 16 residues. The CDR3 loop is CAWSLRLAGVPETQYF. The DNA of the CDR3 is TGTGCCTGGAGTCTTCGACTAGCGGGAGTTCCGGAGACCCAGTACTTC.

This chain links TRBV19 with TRBJ1-1, with 7 bases aligning to TRBD1. V was clipped by 10 bases and J by 0 bases; unmatched bases: 17. The CDR3 covers 17 residues. Germline V gene data show CDR1 as LNHDA and CDR2 as SQIVND (reference sequence). Here the CDR3 reads CATTMGVRDSMNTEAFF. The CDR3 nucleotides are TGTGCCACCACGATGGGTGTCCGGGACAGCATGAACACTGAAGCTTTCTTT.

The sample holds one count of this clone. The CDR3 region is CASSPRQGEHGYTF. For the CDR3, the DNA is TGTGCCAGCAGCCCCAGACAGGGTGAGCATGGCTACACCTTC. The chain recombines TRBV9 with TRBJ1-2; 7 bases match TRBD1. CDR1 and CDR2 (germline): SGDLS, YYNGEE. The CDR3 contains 14 residues. J was trimmed by 6 bases and V by 4 bases; bases with no gene match: 9.

This clone was found once. Other DNA sequences of this sample code for an identical CDR3. The J gene is TRBJ1-5, the V gene TRBV28; TRBD1 matches at 7 bases. Germline CDR1 and CDR2: MDHEN and SYDVKM. V was clipped by 3 bases and J by 7 bases; unmatched bases: 3. CDR3 length equals 13 residues. The DNA of the CDR3 is TGTGCCAGCAGTTTGACAGGGAACCAGCCCCAGCATTTT. Amino acid sequence: CASSLTGNQPQHF. The variable domain in full, with the rest retrieved from reference TRBV28 and TRBJ1-5, is DVKVTQSSRYLVKRTGEKVFLECVQDMDHENMFWYRQDPGLGLRLIYFSYDVKMKEKGDIPEGYSVSREKKERFSLILESASTNQTSMYLCASSLTGNQPQHFGDGTRLSIL.

The chain uses TRBV5-1 and TRBJ1-2; 9 nucleotides match TRBD1. Germline lookup yields CDR1 SGHRS and CDR2 YFSETQ. J gave up 14 bases and V 0 bases, and 14 bases lay outside the gene matches. CDR3 length: 15 residues. CDR3: CASSLAVGTGWIGTF. The CDR3 DNA follows: TGCGCCAGCAGCTTGGCTGTCGGGACAGGGTGGATCGGGACCTTC.

The CDR3 sequence is CASKTQLSGNTIYF. CDR3 nucleotides: TGTGCCAGCAAAACACAGCTCTCTGGAAACACCATATATTTT. The V and J genes are TRBV28 and TRBJ1-3; the D is unclear. The CDR3 covers 14 residues. Trimming took off 7 bases at V and 0 bases at J, with 10 bases between the two ends. The germline CDR1 and CDR2 sequences are MDHEN and SYDVKM.

The chain employs TRBV7-2 and TRBJ1-5; D is possibly TRBD1 (5 bases). The germline V gene encodes CDR1 SGHTA and CDR2 FQGNSA. The V gene lost 1 base and the J gene lost 2 bases, with 9 bases spanning the gap. CDR3 length equals 15 residues. CDR3 region: CASSLGAGGNQPQHF. As DNA, the CDR3 is TGTGCCAGCAGCTTAGGGGCGGGGGGCAATCAGCCCCAGCATTTT.

This clone was observed a single time. The chain carries TRBV28 and TRBJ1-2; 9 bases map to TRBD1. The CDR3 extends over 13 amino acids. V lost 7 bases and J lost 6; bases outside the gene matches: 6. Germline CDR1 and CDR2: MDHEN and SYDVKM. The CDR3 DNA reads TGTGCCAGCACGGGGACAGGGTACGATGGCTACACCTTC. Protein: CASTGTGYDGYTF.

The CDR3 DNA reads as TGTGCCAGCACCACCATTCCCCTCGCGGGTAGCACAGATACGCAGTATTTT. It yields the protein CASTTIPLAGSTDTQYF. The chain links TRBV7-8 to TRBJ2-3; D possibly corresponds to TRBD2 (5 bases). Deletions cut 7 bases from V and 0 bases from J, with 20 bases between. CDR1 and CDR2 (germline): SGHVS, FQNEAQ. The CDR3 is made up of 17 amino acids.

This rearrangement joins TRBV29-1 to TRBJ2-2, with D possibly matching TRBD1 (5 bases). Germline CDR1 SQVTM, CDR2 ANQGSEA. Trimming shortened V by 4 bases and J by 6 bases, and 12 bases separated the two germline ends. This CDR3 contains 13 residues. In DNA, the CDR3 is TGCAGCGTTGCGGACACCTCGGCCGGGGAGCTGTTTTTT. As protein: CSVADTSAGELFF.